This section outlines one T cell receptor (beta chain) sequence together with its context. Germline trimming cut 0 bases from V and 0 bases from J; bases unmatched to any gene: 8. This CDR3 has 18 residues. Germline V gene sequence: CDR1 MGHRA, CDR2 YSYEKL. This specimen belongs to a study of blood T cell repertoires in COVID-19. Study-level information: Both acute and convalescent COVID-19 samples were obtained from the United States, Italy and Spain. The cDNA or gDNA used as material had been derived from T cells, B-cell-depleted T cells, or PBMCs.

Per the original data handling: Amplified reference gene primers provided the basis for estimating nucleated cell counts. The method was immunoSEQ multiplex PCR; TCRdb's version includes in-frame clones alone and lacks a portion of them. D and trimming were read from the DNA, whereas the V and J calls and clone size are those reported in that table. This repertoire shows approximately 180,000 clones, over 75% found once; its top ten account for approximately 9.8%. The source material was peripheral blood. The TCR was taken from a woman aged 80 or over with acute or convalescent COVID-19. V usage is TRBV4-1 and J usage is TRBJ2-1, with 7 bases lining up with TRBD2. CDR3 DNA: TGCGCCAGCAGCCAAGATCGCGGGGCTAGCGGCTCCTACAATGAGCAGTTCTTC. Protein: CASSQDRGASGSYNEQFF.